The 5 T cell receptor beta chains below come from one sample, sequenced in a study of OX40 agonist ivuxolimab in advanced cancers. The assay was immunoSEQ multiplex PCR, and TCRdb's table has in-frame clones only and misses some. Of about 28,000 clones in the sample, 85% were seen once. Source: CD4+ or CD8+ T cells sorted from blood, taken in a trial of the OX40 agonist ivuxolimab. The receptors originated from an adult with an advanced solid tumor such as melanoma, head and neck, liver or kidney cancer.

Comments on this clone: One end of the junction is discordant with germline, which a read error may explain. Within the sample, other DNA sequences also encode this same CDR3. V usage is TRBV19 and J usage is TRBJ1-1; D gene unclear. CDR1 and CDR2 (germline): LNHDA, SQIVND (reference sequence). The CDR3 consists of 13 residues. CDR3 residues: CASSMGPVTEAFF. In nucleotides, the CDR3 is TGCGCCAGTAGTATGGGTCCGGTCACTGAAGCTTTCTTT. The complete variable domain, with remaining parts taken from reference TRBV19 and TRBJ1-1, reads DGGITQSPKYLFRKEGQNVTLSCEQNLNHDAMYWYRQDPGQGLRLIYYSQIVNDFQKGDIAEGYSVSREKKESFPLTVTSAQKNPTAFYLCASSMGPVTEAFFGQGTRLTVV.

V gene TRBV1 combines with J gene TRBJ2-7; TRBD1, the D gene given by the table, was not confirmed from the DNA. TRBV1 is noted as a pseudogene. CDR3 size: 17 residues. The CDR3 here is CTSSHRLSRGLGYEQYF. The CDR3 nucleotides are TGCACCAGCAGCCATCGACTTAGCAGGGGCTTAGGCTACGAGCAGTACTTC.

V and J are TRBV30 and TRBJ1-1; 7 bases line up with TRBD1. CDR1 is GTSNPN, CDR2 SVGIG, per germline (reference sequence). J lost 4 bases, V lost 1 base, and 18 bases had no gene match. The CDR3 sequence is 18 residues long. The CDR3 reads CAWSADYGQVGDGTEAFF. Here the CDR3 DNA reads TGTGCCTGGAGTGCCGACTATGGACAGGTTGGGGATGGCACTGAAGCTTTCTTT.

This clone was counted only a few times. The rearrangement links TRBV10-3 to TRBJ1-6; TRBD1 matches 7 bases. The V gene's germline CDR1 is ENHRY and CDR2 SYGVKD. This CDR3 region has 17 residues. V was clipped by 8 bases and J by 0 bases; unmatched bases: 10. The CDR3 nucleotides are TGTGCCATCTCTAGGCAGGGGGACAGCTCCTATAATTCACCCCTCCACTTT. It specifies CAISRQGDSSYNSPLHF.

This clone was counted between two and nine times. The chain combines TRBV28 with TRBJ1-5, with 7 bases fitting TRBD1. The CDR3 loop spans 15 amino acids. CDR1 MDHEN and CDR2 SYDVKM come from the germline V gene. The V segment lost 3 bases and the J segment 2 bases; nucleotides outside the gene matches: 4. The CDR3 region is CASSFEGGGNQPQHF. CDR3 nucleotide sequence: TGTGCCAGCAGTTTCGAAGGGGGCGGCAATCAGCCCCAGCATTTT.